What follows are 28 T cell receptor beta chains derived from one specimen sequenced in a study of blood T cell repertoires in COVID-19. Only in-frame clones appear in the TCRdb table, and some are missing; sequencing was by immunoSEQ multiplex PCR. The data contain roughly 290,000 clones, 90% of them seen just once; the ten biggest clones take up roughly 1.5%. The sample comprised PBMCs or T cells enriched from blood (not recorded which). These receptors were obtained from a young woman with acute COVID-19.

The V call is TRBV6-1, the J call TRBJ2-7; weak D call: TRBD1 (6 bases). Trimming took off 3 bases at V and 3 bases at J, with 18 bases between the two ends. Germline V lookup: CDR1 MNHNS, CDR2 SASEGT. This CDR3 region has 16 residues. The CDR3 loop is CASSDGRGTLFYEQYF. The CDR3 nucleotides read TGTGCCAGCAGTGACGGCAGGGGCACCCTCTTCTACGAGCAGTACTTC.

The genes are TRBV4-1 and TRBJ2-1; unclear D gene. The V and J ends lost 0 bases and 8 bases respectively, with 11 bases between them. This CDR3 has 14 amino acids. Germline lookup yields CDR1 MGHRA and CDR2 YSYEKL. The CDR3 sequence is CASSQERPPHEQFF. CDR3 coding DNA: TGCGCCAGCAGCCAAGAGAGGCCCCCCCATGAGCAGTTCTTC.

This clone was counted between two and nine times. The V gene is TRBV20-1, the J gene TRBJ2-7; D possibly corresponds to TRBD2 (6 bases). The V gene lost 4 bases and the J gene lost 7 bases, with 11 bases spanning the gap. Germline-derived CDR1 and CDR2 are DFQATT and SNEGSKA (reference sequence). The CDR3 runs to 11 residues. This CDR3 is CSAMTRGEQYF. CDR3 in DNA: TGCAGTGCTATGACTCGGGGGGAGCAGTACTTC.

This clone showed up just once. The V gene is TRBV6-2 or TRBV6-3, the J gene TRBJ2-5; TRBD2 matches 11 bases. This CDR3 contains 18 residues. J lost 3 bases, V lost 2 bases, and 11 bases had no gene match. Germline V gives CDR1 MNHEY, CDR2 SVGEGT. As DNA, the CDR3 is TGTGCCAGCAGTTACCCAATCCTATCTAGCGGGAGGAAAGAGACCCAGTACTTC. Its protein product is CASSYPILSSGRKETQYF.

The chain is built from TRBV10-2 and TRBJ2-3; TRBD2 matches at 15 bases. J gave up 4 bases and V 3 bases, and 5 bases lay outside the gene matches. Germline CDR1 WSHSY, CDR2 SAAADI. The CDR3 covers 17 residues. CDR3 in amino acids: CASSDRTSGRGPDTQYF. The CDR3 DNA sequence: TGCGCCAGCAGTGACAGGACTAGCGGGAGGGGTCCAGATACGCAGTATTTT.

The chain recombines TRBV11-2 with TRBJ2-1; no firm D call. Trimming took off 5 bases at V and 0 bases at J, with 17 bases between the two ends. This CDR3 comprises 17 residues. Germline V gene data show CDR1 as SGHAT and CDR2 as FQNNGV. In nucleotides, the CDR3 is TGTGCCAGCAGCCCTTTTAGCCTCAAGAGCTCCTACAATGAGCAGTTCTTC. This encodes CASSPFSLKSSYNEQFF.

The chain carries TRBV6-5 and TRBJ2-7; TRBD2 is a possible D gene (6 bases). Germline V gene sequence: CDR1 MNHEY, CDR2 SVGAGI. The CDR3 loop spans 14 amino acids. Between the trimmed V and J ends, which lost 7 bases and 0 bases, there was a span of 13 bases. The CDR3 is CASKRRESSYEQYF. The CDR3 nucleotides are TGTGCCAGCAAACGGAGGGAAAGCTCCTACGAGCAGTACTTC.

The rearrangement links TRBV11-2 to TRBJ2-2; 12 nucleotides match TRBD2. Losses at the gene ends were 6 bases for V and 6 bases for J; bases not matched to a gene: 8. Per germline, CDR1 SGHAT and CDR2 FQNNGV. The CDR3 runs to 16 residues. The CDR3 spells CASRRPGLAGPGELFF. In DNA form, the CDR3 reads TGTGCCAGCAGGCGACCGGGACTAGCGGGTCCCGGGGAGCTGTTTTTT.

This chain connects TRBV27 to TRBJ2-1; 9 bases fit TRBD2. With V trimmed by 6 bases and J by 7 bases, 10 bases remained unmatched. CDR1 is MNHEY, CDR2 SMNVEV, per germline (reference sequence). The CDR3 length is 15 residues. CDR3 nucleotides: TGTGCCAGCAGCACCGGGACTAGCAGCATAAATGAGCAGTTCTTC. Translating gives CASSTGTSSINEQFF.

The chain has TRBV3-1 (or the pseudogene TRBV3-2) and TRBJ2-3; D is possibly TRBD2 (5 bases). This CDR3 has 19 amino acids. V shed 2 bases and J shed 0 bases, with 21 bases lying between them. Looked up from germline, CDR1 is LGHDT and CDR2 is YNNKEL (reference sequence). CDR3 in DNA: TGTGCCAGCAGCCAATCCTTACAAACCTGGCGGGCTAGCACAGATACGCAGTATTTT. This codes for CASSQSLQTWRASTDTQYF.

In nucleotides, the CDR3 is TGTGCCAGCAGCTTAGAGGGGGGGCGGACCTATTGGAGCTCCTACAATGAGCAGTTCTTC. Protein sequence: CASSLEGGRTYWSSYNEQFF. This chain uses TRBV7-6 with TRBJ2-1; D possibly corresponds to TRBD2 (7 bases). Germline CDR1 SGHVS, CDR2 FNYEAQ. This CDR3 is built from 20 residues. Trimming removed 1 base from V and 0 bases from J, with 22 bases in between.

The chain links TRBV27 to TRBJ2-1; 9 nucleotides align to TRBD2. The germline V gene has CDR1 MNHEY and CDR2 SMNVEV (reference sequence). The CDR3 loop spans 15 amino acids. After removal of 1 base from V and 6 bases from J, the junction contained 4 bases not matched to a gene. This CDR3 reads CASSLWREGLNEQFF. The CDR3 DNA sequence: TGTGCCAGCAGTTTATGGCGGGAGGGCCTCAATGAGCAGTTCTTC.

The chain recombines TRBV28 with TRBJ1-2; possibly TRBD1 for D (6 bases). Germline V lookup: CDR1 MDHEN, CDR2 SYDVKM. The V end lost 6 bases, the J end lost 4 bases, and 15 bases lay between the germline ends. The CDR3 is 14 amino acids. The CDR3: CASSSGDPFYGYTF. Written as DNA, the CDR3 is TGTGCCAGCAGCTCAGGGGATCCCTTCTATGGCTACACCTTC.

CDR3 loop: CASSVPTTGTEQYF. CDR3 nucleotides: TGCGCCAGCAGTGTACCAACAACAGGGACCGAGCAGTACTTC. The chain links TRBV10-1 to TRBJ2-7; D is possibly TRBD1 (6 bases). CDR1 WNHNN and CDR2 SYGVQD come from the germline V gene (reference sequence). The CDR3 runs to 14 residues. V was shortened by 4 bases and J by 6 bases, with 16 bases between the two germline ends.

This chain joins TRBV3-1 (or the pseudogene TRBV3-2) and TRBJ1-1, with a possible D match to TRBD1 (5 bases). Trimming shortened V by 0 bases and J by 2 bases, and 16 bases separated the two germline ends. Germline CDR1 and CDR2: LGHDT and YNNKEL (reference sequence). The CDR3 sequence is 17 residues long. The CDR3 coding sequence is TGTGCCAGCAGCCAAGAATCCTATTGGGACTCAAACACTGAAGCTTTCTTT. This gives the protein CASSQESYWDSNTEAFF.

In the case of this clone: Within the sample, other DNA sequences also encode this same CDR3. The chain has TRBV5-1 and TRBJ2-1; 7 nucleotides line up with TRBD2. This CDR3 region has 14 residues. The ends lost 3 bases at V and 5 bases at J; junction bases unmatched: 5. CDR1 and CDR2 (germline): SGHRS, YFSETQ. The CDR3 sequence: CASSSISGDNEQFF. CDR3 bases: TGCGCCAGCAGCTCTATAAGCGGGGACAATGAGCAGTTCTTC.

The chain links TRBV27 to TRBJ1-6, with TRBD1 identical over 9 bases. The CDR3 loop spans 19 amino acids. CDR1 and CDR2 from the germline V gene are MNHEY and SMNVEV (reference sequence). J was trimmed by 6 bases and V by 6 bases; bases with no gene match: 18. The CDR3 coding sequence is TGTGCCAGCAGCGCCACCGGGACAGGGACTCTCCGATTTAATTCACCCCTCCACTTT. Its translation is CASSATGTGTLRFNSPLHF.

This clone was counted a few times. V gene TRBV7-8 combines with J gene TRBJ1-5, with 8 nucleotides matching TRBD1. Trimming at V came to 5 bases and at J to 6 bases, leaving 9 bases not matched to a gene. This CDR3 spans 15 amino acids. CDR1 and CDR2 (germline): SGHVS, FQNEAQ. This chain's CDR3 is CASSRTGFQGQPQHF. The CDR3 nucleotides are TGTGCCAGCAGCCGGACAGGGTTTCAGGGTCAGCCCCAGCATTTT. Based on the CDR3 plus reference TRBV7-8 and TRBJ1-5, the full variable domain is GAGVSQSPRYKVAKRGQDVALRCDPISGHVSLFWYQQALGQGPEFLTYFQNEAQLDKSGLPSDRFFAERPEGSVSTLKIQRTQQEDSAVYLCASSRTGFQGQPQHFGDGTRLSIL.

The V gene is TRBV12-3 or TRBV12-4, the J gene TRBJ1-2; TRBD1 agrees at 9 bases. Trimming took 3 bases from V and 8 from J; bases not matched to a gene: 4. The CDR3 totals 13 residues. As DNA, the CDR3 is TGTGCCAGCAGTTTTGGGACAGGGAAGGGCTACACCTTC. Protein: CASSFGTGKGYTF.

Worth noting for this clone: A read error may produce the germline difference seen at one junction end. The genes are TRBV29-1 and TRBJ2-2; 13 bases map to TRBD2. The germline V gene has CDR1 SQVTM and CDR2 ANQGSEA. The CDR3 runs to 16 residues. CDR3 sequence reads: CSVEGLAGVNTGELFF. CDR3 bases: TGCAGCGTCGAAGGACTAGCGGGAGTGAACACCGGGGAGCTGTTTTTT.

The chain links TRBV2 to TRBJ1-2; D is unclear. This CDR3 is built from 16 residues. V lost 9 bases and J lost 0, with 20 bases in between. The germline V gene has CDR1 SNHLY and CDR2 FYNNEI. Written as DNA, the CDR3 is TGTGCCAGTGCCGTCGGTCGTACGCTCCCTAACTATGGCTACACCTTC. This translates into CASAVGRTLPNYGYTF. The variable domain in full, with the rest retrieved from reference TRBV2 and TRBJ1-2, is EPEVTQTPSHQVTQMGQEVILRCVPISNHLYFYWYRQILGQKVEFLVSFYNNEISEKSEIFDDQFSVERPDGSNFTLKIRSTKLEDSAMYFCASAVGRTLPNYGYTFGSGTRLTVV.

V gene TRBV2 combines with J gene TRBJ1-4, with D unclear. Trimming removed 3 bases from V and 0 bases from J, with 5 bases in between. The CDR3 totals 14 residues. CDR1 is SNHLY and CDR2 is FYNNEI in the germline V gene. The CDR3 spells CASSERATNEKLFF. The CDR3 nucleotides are TGTGCCAGCAGTGAGCGTGCAACTAATGAAAAACTGTTTTTT.

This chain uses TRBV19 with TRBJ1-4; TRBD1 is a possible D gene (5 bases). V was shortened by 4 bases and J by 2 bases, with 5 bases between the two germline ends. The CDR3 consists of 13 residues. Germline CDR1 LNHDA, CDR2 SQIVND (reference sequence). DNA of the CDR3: TGTGCCAGTAGTAGGGGCACTAATGAAAAACTGTTTTTT. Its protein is CASSRGTNEKLFF.

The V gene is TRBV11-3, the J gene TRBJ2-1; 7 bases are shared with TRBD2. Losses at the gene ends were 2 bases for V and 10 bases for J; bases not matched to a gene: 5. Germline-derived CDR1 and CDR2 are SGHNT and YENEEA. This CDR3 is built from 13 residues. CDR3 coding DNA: TGTGCCAGCAGCTTACCCCAGGGACTAGAGCAGTTCTTC. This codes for CASSLPQGLEQFF.

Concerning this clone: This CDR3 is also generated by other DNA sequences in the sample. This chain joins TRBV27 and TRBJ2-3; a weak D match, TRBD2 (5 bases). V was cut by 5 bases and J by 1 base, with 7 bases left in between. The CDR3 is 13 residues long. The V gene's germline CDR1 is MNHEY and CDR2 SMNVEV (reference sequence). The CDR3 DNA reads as TGTGCCAGCAGTAGAGCGGGCACAGATACGCAGTATTTT. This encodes CASSRAGTDTQYF.

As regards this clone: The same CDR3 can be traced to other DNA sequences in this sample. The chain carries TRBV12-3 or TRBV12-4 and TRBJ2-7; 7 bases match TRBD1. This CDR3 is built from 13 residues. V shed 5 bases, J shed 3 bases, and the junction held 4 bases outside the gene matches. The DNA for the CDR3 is TGTGCCAGCAGTCCCGGGACAGTCTACGAGCAGTACTTC. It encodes CASSPGTVYEQYF.

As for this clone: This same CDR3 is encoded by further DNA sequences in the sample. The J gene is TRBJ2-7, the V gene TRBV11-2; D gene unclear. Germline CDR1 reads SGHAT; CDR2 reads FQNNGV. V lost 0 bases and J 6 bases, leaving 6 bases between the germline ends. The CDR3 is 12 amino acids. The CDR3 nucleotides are TGTGCCAGCAGCTTAGATCGCGGCGAGCAGTACTTC. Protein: CASSLDRGEQYF.

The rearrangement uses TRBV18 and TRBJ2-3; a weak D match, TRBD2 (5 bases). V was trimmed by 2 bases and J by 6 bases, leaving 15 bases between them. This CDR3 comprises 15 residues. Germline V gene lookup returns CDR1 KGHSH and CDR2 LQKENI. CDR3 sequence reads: CASSPIMGERDTQYF. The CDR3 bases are TGTGCCAGCTCACCAATAATGGGAGAGAGGGATACGCAGTATTTT.